The rows below give T cell receptor beta chains drawn from one sample of a study of blood T cell repertoires in COVID-19. Only in-frame clones appear in the TCRdb table, and some are missing; sequencing was by immunoSEQ multiplex PCR. The sample has 110,000 or so clones, approximately 79% seen once; the top ten hold around 2.5%. What was sequenced was peripheral blood. The receptor source for this set is a man aged 45-65 years with acute or convalescent COVID-19. Both conserved end residues are part of each CDR3. Each record gives: D gene, clone size, V gene, J gene, CDR3 DNA, CDR3 protein. A D gene is named only where the DNA matches it firmly. Clone size is given for some rows only: seen once, a few or many times, or a class if the clone is expanded.

.	.	TRBV6-5	TRBJ1-2	TGTGCCAGCAGTTACTCCGCGGGACCCAACTATGGCTACACCTTC	CASSYSAGPNYGYTF
.	once	TRBV21-1	TRBJ2-5	TGTGCCAGCAGCACGCGACAGGGGACGGTCTACGAGACCCAGTACTTC	CASSTRQGTVYETQYF
TRBD1	.	TRBV9	TRBJ1-2	TGTGCCAGCAGCCCCCGGGACAGGGGTTTCCTCTATGGCTACACCTTC	CASSPRDRGFLYGYTF
.	.	TRBV2	TRBJ1-2	TGTGCCAGCAGCTTGGACACGCTCACCTCTAGCTACACCTTC	CASSLDTLTSSYTF
TRBD1	.	TRBV19	TRBJ1-4	TGTGCCAGTAGTCCCACCCCGGGACAGGTCCTTCCGGGTGAAAAACTGTTTTTT	CASSPTPGQVLPGEKLFF
TRBD2	.	TRBV5-1	TRBJ2-1	TGCGCCAGCAATAGCGGGGGGACGTACAATGAGCAGTTCTTC	CASNSGGTYNEQFF
.	.	TRBV19	TRBJ2-7	TGTGCCAGTAGTATAGGTAGGGGCGAGCAGTACTTC	CASSIGRGEQYF
.	.	TRBV29-1	TRBJ2-7	TGCAGCGTCGGGACAGCGCGGGGCTACGAGCAGTACTTC	CSVGTARGYEQYF
.	.	TRBV28	TRBJ2-1	TGTGCCAGCAGTTTGTCTCTAGCTAACAATGAGCAGTTCTTC	CASSLSLANNEQFF
TRBD1	.	TRBV27	TRBJ2-3	TGTGCCAGCAGAACAGGGGGCCTTAGCACAGATACGCAGTATTTT	CASRTGGLSTDTQYF
.	.	TRBV4-1	TRBJ2-5	TGCGCCAGCAGCCTTAACGCAGGGGTCCAAGAGACCCAGTACTTC	CASSLNAGVQETQYF
.	.	TRBV2	TRBJ1-1	TGTGCCAGCAGTGCCGGTCCAGGTTATGAAGCTTTCTTT	CASSAGPGYEAFF
.	.	TRBV10-1	TRBJ2-3	TGCGCCAGCAGTGAACAGGGAAGCACAGATACGCAGTATTTT	CASSEQGSTDTQYF
.	.	TRBV12-3/TRBV12-4	TRBJ2-7	TGTGCCAGCAGTCTTGTCTACGAGCAGTACTTC	CASSLVYEQYF
.	.	TRBV27	TRBJ1-2	TGTGCCAGCAGTTTAGGGCGCCCCTATGGCTACACCTTC	CASSLGRPYGYTF
.	.	TRBV30	TRBJ1-1	TGTGCCTGGAGCCCCCTTTACACTGAAGCTTTCTTT	CAWSPLYTEAFF
TRBD2	.	TRBV7-2	TRBJ2-7	TGTGCCAGCAGCTCTAGCGGGAGCTCCTACGAGCAGTACTTC	CASSSSGSSYEQYF
.	.	TRBV19	TRBJ1-5	TGTGCCAGTAGTCCGGGTTACCAGCCCCAGCATTTT	CASSPGYQPQHF
TRBD1	.	TRBV28	TRBJ2-5	TGTGCCAGTTACGGACAGGGGGCGATTTCGGAGACCCAGTACTTC	CASYGQGAISETQYF
.	.	TRBV4-2	TRBJ1-1	TGTGCCAGCAGCCAAGATTTAGTAGGCGGGGTCGCTTTCTTT	CASSQDLVGGVAFF
.	.	TRBV9	TRBJ1-6	TGTGCCAGCAGCCCCCCCGGGACTGTTAATTCACCCCTCCACTTT	CASSPPGTVNSPLHF
.	once	TRBV3-1/TRBV3-2	TRBJ2-7	TGTGCCAGCAGCCAAGACCGGGGTGACGAGCAGTACTTC	CASSQDRGDEQYF
.	.	TRBV5-1	TRBJ2-7	TGCGCCAGCAGCTGGGGCAGGGGGGCCTACGAGCAGTACTTC	CASSWGRGAYEQYF
.	.	TRBV5-4	TRBJ2-7	TGTGCCAGCAGCTTCCGGGACTCCTACGAGCAGTACTTC	CASSFRDSYEQYF
.	.	TRBV20-1	TRBJ1-5	TGCAGTGCTAGTAAGTCGACAGACACAAATCAGCCCCAGCATTTT	CSASKSTDTNQPQHF
.	.	TRBV27	TRBJ2-5	TGTGCCAGCAGGGGCGGCAGGGGAGAGACCCAGTACTTC	CASRGGRGETQYF
TRBD1	.	TRBV18	TRBJ2-3	TGTGCCAGCTCACCACAAGGGGGCATTTCAGATACGCAGTATTTT	CASSPQGGISDTQYF
.	.	TRBV28	TRBJ2-7	TGTGCCAGCAGTTCAAGACTCGAGCCGTACTTC	CASSSRLEPYF
TRBD2	.	TRBV18	TRBJ2-5	TGTGCCAGCTCACCGAGGAGCGGGGGTGTCCAAGAGACCCAGTACTTC	CASSPRSGGVQETQYF
.	.	TRBV7-9	TRBJ1-4	TGTGCCTCGGGGGAAACTAATGAAAAACTGTTTTTT	CASGETNEKLFF
TRBD2	.	TRBV5-1	TRBJ2-5	TGCGCCAGCAGCCTAAGTCTAGCGGGAGCCGAGACCCAGTACTTC	CASSLSLAGAETQYF
TRBD1	.	TRBV5-1	TRBJ1-3	TGCGCCAGCAGCTTAACAGGGGGCCTTGCGGGAAACACCATATATTTT	CASSLTGGLAGNTIYF
.	few	TRBV7-8	TRBJ1-3	TGTGCCAGCAGCTTACAGAGGGACTCTGGAAACACCATATATTTT	CASSLQRDSGNTIYF
.	.	TRBV19	TRBJ2-3	TGTGCCAGTAGCTGGGGGGGGCGAGGCACAGATACGCAGTATTTT	CASSWGGRGTDTQYF
.	.	TRBV7-9	TRBJ1-1	TGTGCCAGTAGCTCCCGGACAGAGGGCACTGAAGCTTTCTTT	CASSSRTEGTEAFF
TRBD1	.	TRBV6-1	TRBJ2-7	TGTGCCAGCAGTGAAAGGGGGCTAGGCTACGAGCAGTACTTC	CASSERGLGYEQYF
.	.	TRBV6-5	TRBJ2-7	TGTGCCAGCAGGCAGGGACTTACCTACGAGCAGTACTTC	CASRQGLTYEQYF
TRBD1	.	TRBV4-2	TRBJ2-7	TGTGCCAGCAGCCAGGAACGGACAGGGATCCGCGAGCAGTACTTC	CASSQERTGIREQYF
.	once	TRBV5-1	TRBJ1-1	TGCGCCAGCAGCCTGGGACACGCGAACACTGAAGCTTTCTTT	CASSLGHANTEAFF
.	.	TRBV18	TRBJ1-4	TGTGCCAGCTCACCACAAGATCGGGGTACTAATGAAAAACTGTTTTTT	CASSPQDRGTNEKLFF
.	.	TRBV29-1	TRBJ2-2	TGCAGCGTCCCCATTGCGGGAAGCACCGGGGAGCTGTTTTTT	CSVPIAGSTGELFF
.	.	TRBV9	TRBJ2-1	TGTGCCAGCAGCGTAGAAGCAGGGGAGCAGTTCTTC	CASSVEAGEQFF
.	.	TRBV27	TRBJ1-6	TGTGCCAGCAGTTTATCTCACCAGGAAAATTCACCCCTCCACTTT	CASSLSHQENSPLHF
.	few	TRBV6-1	TRBJ1-1	TGTGCCAGCAGTGAGGGCAGTTTGACTGAAGCTTTCTTT	CASSEGSLTEAFF
.	.	TRBV12-5	TRBJ2-7	TGTGCTAGTGGTTTGGTTGGACAGCCCTACGAGCAGTACTTC	CASGLVGQPYEQYF
TRBD1	few	TRBV6-5	TRBJ1-2	TGTGCCAGCAGTTACGGGACAGGGATATCTGGCTACACCTTC	CASSYGTGISGYTF
.	.	TRBV9	TRBJ1-2	TGTGCCAGCAGCCTTGAAGGGAGGGGCGCGGACTATGGCTACACCTTC	CASSLEGRGADYGYTF
.	.	TRBV28	TRBJ1-2	TGTGCCAGCAGTTCCCGGGGGGGTGGCTACACCTTC	CASSSRGGGYTF